The clone carrying this T cell receptor beta chain was detected once. Method: immunoSEQ multiplex PCR; TCRdb's copy keeps in-frame clones and lacks some. The profile covers about 24,000 clones, with roughly 84% appearing a single time and roughly a quarter taken by the ten largest. This sample is drawn from a study of OX40 agonist ivuxolimab in advanced cancers. The ends were cut back, 4 bases at V and 0 bases at J, with 15 bases in the middle. The CDR3 sequence is 17 residues long. Germline V gives CDR1 LNHDA, CDR2 SQIVND (reference sequence). Sampling times: baseline, cycle 4 day 1, cycle 7 day 1. This specimen was CD4+ or CD8+ T cells sorted from blood, taken in a trial of the OX40 agonist ivuxolimab. This clonotype originated in an adult with an advanced solid tumor such as melanoma, head and neck, liver or kidney cancer. The chain uses TRBV19 and TRBJ1-4; no clear D. As DNA, the CDR3 is TGTGCCAGTAGTACCGACATCCTCCTTGCAACTAATGAAAAACTGTTTTTT. Its translation is CASSTDILLATNEKLFF.